The 30 T cell receptor beta chains in this list originate from one sample, sequenced in a study of CD8 T cells in ankylosing spondylitis. TCRdb re-derived calls from the 5' RACE reads in MiXCR, one entry per CDR3 protein. The data contain tens of thousands of distinct CDR3 sequences, approximately 5% of them seen just once; the ten biggest clones take up about 2.2%. The specimen sequenced was blood, either unsorted or a sorted T cell fraction (not recorded which). Receptor source: a male donor with ankylosing spondylitis or in good health (not recorded which).

There are many counts of this clonotype. J is TRBJ2-3 and V is TRBV24-1; D may be TRBD1 or TRBD2 (5 bases each). Germline loops: CDR1 KGHDR, CDR2 SFDVKD. V shed 4 bases and J shed 2 bases, with 18 bases lying between them. The CDR3 runs 17 residues. As DNA, the CDR3 is TGTGCCACCAGTGACCCCAAGCCGGGACGCCCCACAGATACGCAGTATTTT. It translates to CATSDPKPGRPTDTQYF.

This chain uses TRBV27 with TRBJ2-2, with TRBD2 identical over 8 bases. V was clipped by 10 bases and J by 6 bases; unmatched bases: 7. This CDR3 contains 13 residues. Germline loops: CDR1 MNHEY, CDR2 SMNVEV (reference sequence). CDR3 residues: CAIGRVGSGELFF. DNA for the CDR3: TGTGCCATCGGGAGGGTGGGCTCCGGGGAGCTGTTTTTT.

The sample holds many counts of this clonotype. The chain recombines TRBV5-5 with TRBJ1-1; 8 bases agree with TRBD1. The CDR3 is 11 amino acids. The germline V gene has CDR1 SGHKS and CDR2 YYEKEE (reference sequence). Unmatched junction bases numbered 0, after V lost 7 bases and J lost 4 bases. CDR3 sequence: CASQGATEAFF. The CDR3 region has the DNA TGTGCCAGCCAGGGGGCCACTGAAGCTTTCTTT.

This clonotype showed up just a few times. V gene TRBV10-2 combines with J gene TRBJ1-2; D is unresolved. From germline, CDR1 is WSHSY and CDR2 SAAADI. V lost 3 bases, J lost 5 bases, and 16 bases lay in between. CDR3 size: 15 residues. The CDR3 sequence: CASSDGILSAYGYTF. CDR3 bases: TGCGCCAGCAGTGACGGGATCCTCTCCGCATATGGCTACACCTTC.

This clonotype was counted at least ten times. This chain links TRBV6-4 with TRBJ2-5; D perhaps matches TRBD2 (5 bases). Looked up from germline, CDR1 is MRHNA and CDR2 is SNTAGT. This CDR3 is built from 13 residues. The germline V and J ends were trimmed by 5 bases and 5 bases, with 12 bases remaining between them. DNA of the CDR3: TGTGCCAGCAGTTTGGAGGAAGGGGAGACCCAGTACTTC. It codes for CASSLEEGETQYF.

The genes are TRBV7-6 and TRBJ2-7; possibly TRBD1 for D (6 bases). CDR3 size: 13 residues. Germline V gene data show CDR1 as SGHVS and CDR2 as FNYEAQ. Trimming cost V 2 bases and J 3 bases, with 8 bases left between them. This CDR3 reads CASSLTGYYEQYF. The CDR3 region has the DNA TGTGCCAGCAGCTTAACAGGGTACTACGAGCAGTACTTC.

A word on this clonotype: An end of the junction does not agree with germline; a read error may underlie this. This CDR3 is CASSPNPGPKNIQYF. The DNA of the CDR3 is TGTGCTAGCAGCCCGAACCCGGGACCAAAAAACATTCAGTACTTC. This chain uses TRBV7-7 with TRBJ2-4; D assignment may be TRBD1 or TRBD2 (5 bases each). Germline values: CDR1 SSHAT, CDR2 FNYEAQ (reference sequence). The CDR3 loop spans 15 amino acids. Based on the CDR3 plus reference TRBV7-7 and TRBJ2-4, the full variable domain is GAGVSQSPRYKVTKRGQDVTLRCDPISSHATLYWYQQALGQGPEFLTYFNYEAQPDKSGLPSDRFSAERPEGSISTLTIQRTEQRDSAMYRCASSPNPGPKNIQYFGAGTRLSVL.

This clonotype was observed many times. The gene calls are TRBV24-1 and TRBJ2-3; 8 bases are shared with TRBD2. This CDR3 comprises 14 residues. Trimming took 5 bases from V and 4 from J; bases not matched to a gene: 4. Germline V gene lookup returns CDR1 KGHDR and CDR2 SFDVKD. This CDR3 reads CATSVRGGADTQYF. CDR3 coding DNA: TGTGCCACCAGTGTTCGGGGGGGGGCAGATACGCAGTATTTT.

This clonotype was recorded at least ten times. The rearrangement links TRBV20-1 to TRBJ1-2, with 8 bases that match TRBD1. The CDR3 consists of 12 residues. Germline lookup yields CDR1 DFQATT and CDR2 SNEGSKA (reference sequence). V shed 5 bases and J 4 bases; nucleotides not matched to a gene: 3. This CDR3 reads CSAGDRIYGYTF. The CDR3, as DNA: TGCAGTGCTGGGGACAGGATCTATGGCTACACCTTC.

This clonotype appeared many times. The V gene is TRBV5-1, the J gene TRBJ2-3; possible D gene TRBD2, 6 bases. V lost 4 bases to trimming and J lost 2 bases, with 20 bases between them. The CDR3 is 17 residues long. Germline V gives CDR1 SGHRS, CDR2 YFSETQ. The CDR3 coding sequence is TGCGCCAGCAGCCCTTTCTCTAGTGGGGGGTCCACAGATACGCAGTATTTT. Translating gives CASSPFSSGGSTDTQYF.

This clonotype occurred many times. The V gene is TRBV4-1, the J gene TRBJ1-5; 8 positions match TRBD1. This CDR3 is 18 amino acids long. Germline V lookup: CDR1 MGHRA, CDR2 YSYEKL. Germline trimming cut 4 bases from V and 5 bases from J; bases unmatched to any gene: 16. The CDR3 coding sequence is TGCGCCAGCAGCCCGTACGCCGGGCAGGGGGCCGTGGATCAGCCCCAGCATTTT. Protein sequence: CASSPYAGQGAVDQPQHF.

This clonotype was counted ten times or more. The chain recombines TRBV7-3 with TRBJ2-3, with 7 positions matching TRBD2. This CDR3 is 15 amino acids long. Germline CDR1 and CDR2: SGHTA and FQGTGA. J was trimmed by 2 bases and V by 4 bases; bases with no gene match: 6. Here the CDR3 reads CASSYLGLSTDTQYF. In DNA form, the CDR3 reads TGTGCCAGCAGCTACCTGGGACTATCCACAGATACGCAGTATTTT.

Ten or more counts support this clonotype. The chain joins TRBV29-1 to TRBJ2-1; D perhaps matches TRBD2 (5 bases). The CDR3 runs to 13 residues. Trimming pared 6 bases from V and 0 bases from J, leaving 9 bases between. Germline lookup yields CDR1 SQVTM and CDR2 ANQGSEA. CDR3 nucleotides: TGCAGCGTCTTAGGGAGCTCCTACAATGAGCAGTTCTTC. Protein product: CSVLGSSYNEQFF.

This clonotype was seen ten or more times. V usage is TRBV5-1 and J usage is TRBJ2-7; D remains ambiguous. Germline CDR1 SGHRS, CDR2 YFSETQ. This CDR3 region has 18 residues. V lost 0 bases and J lost 4, with 23 bases in between. The CDR3 DNA reads TGCGCCAGCAGCTTGGCCGAAACGCAGCCCCGGTTGGGGTACGAGCAGTACTTC. Its protein product is CASSLAETQPRLGYEQYF.

Many counts were recorded for this clonotype. V and J are TRBV20-1 and TRBJ2-6; 12 nucleotides line up with TRBD1. V was pared by 6 bases and J by 2 bases, with 8 bases of the junction left unmatched. Looked up from germline, CDR1 is DFQATT and CDR2 is SNEGSKA (reference sequence). CDR3 length: 17 residues. The CDR3 loop is CSAIIRDRGPGANVLTF. The CDR3 DNA sequence: TGCAGTGCCATTATCCGGGACAGGGGGCCTGGGGCCAACGTCCTGACTTTC.

The CDR3: CASSYSYRTKNTGELFF. CDR3 bases: TGTGCCAGCAGTTACTCGTACAGGACGAAGAACACCGGGGAGCTGTTTTTT. The chain carries TRBV6-5 and TRBJ2-2, with D maybe TRBD1 (5 bases). Trimming cost V 0 bases and J 1 base, with 12 bases left between them. Germline V lookup: CDR1 MNHEY, CDR2 SVGAGI. The CDR3 covers 17 residues.

This clonotype was counted at least ten times. This chain links TRBV5-1 with TRBJ2-1; 7 positions agree with TRBD1. Germline values: CDR1 SGHRS, CDR2 YFSETQ. The CDR3 length is 15 residues. Germline trimming cut 4 bases from V and 7 bases from J; bases unmatched to any gene: 11. In nucleotides, the CDR3 is TGCGCCAGCAGCCCCGAAGACAGGGTAGAAAATGAGCAGTTCTTC. It yields the protein CASSPEDRVENEQFF.

This clonotype has more than one count but fewer than ten. CDR3 sequence: CASSNGSRRYNEQFF. In DNA, the CDR3 is TGTGCCAGCAGCAACGGGTCCCGAAGATACAATGAGCAGTTCTTC. V and J are TRBV7-3 and TRBJ2-1; D not certain. Germline-derived CDR1 and CDR2 are SGHTA and FQGTGA. This CDR3 contains 15 residues. V shed 5 bases and J shed 4 bases, with 15 bases lying between them.

This clonotype was detected many times. This sequence joins TRBV5-1 and TRBJ2-3; D perhaps matches TRBD1 (6 bases). CDR1 SGHRS and CDR2 YFSETQ come from the germline V gene. The CDR3 is 14 residues long. The V end was cut by 5 bases, the J end by 4 bases, with 14 bases between. This chain's CDR3 is CASSYRQVPDTQYF. The CDR3 coding sequence is TGCGCCAGCAGTTACAGACAGGTCCCAGATACGCAGTATTTT. Using reference TRBV5-1 and TRBJ2-3 for the parts outside the CDR3, the full variable domain is KAGVTQTPRYLIKTRGQQVTLSCSPISGHRSVSWYQQTPGQGLQFLFEYFSETQRNKGNFPGRFSGRQFSNSRSEMNVSTLELGDSALYLCASSYRQVPDTQYFGPGTRLTVL.

This clonotype was found many times. The chain couples TRBV12-3 or TRBV12-4 to TRBJ2-5; D remains ambiguous. V lost 5 bases, J lost 0 bases, and 7 bases lay in between. The CDR3 runs to 13 residues. The CDR3 protein is CASSTSYQETQYF. The CDR3 nucleotides are TGTGCCAGCAGTACCTCGTACCAAGAGACCCAGTACTTC.

This clonotype occurred many times. The chain employs TRBV20-1 and TRBJ1-6; the D gene is possibly TRBD1 (5 bases). The CDR3 has 14 residues. In germline, CDR1 is DFQATT, CDR2 SNEGSKA (reference sequence). The V end lost 3 bases, the J end lost 7 bases, and 13 bases lay between the germline ends. CDR3 residues: CSASGQGPNSPLHF. For the CDR3, the DNA is TGCAGTGCTAGCGGCCAGGGACCCAATTCACCCCTCCACTTT.

This clonotype was seen repeatedly, ten times or more. This chain links TRBV5-4 with TRBJ2-3, with TRBD2 matching over 11 bases. Trimming took 1 base from V and 3 from J; bases not matched to a gene: 4. CDR1 is SGHNT, CDR2 YYREEE, per germline (reference sequence). This CDR3 contains 16 residues. The CDR3 DNA is TGTGCCAGCAGCTTGAGTAGCGGGGGGGGTACAGATACGCAGTATTTT. Translation: CASSLSSGGGTDTQYF.

At least ten counts were recorded for this clonotype. V is TRBV20-1 and J is TRBJ1-1; the D is unclear. Per the germline V gene, CDR1 is DFQATT and CDR2 is SNEGSKA (reference sequence). CDR3 length equals 14 residues. V was cut by 4 bases and J by 0 bases, with 12 bases left in between. The CDR3 sequence: CSAKVGQLNTEAFF. Written as DNA, the CDR3 is TGCAGTGCTAAAGTAGGTCAGCTGAACACTGAAGCTTTCTTT.

This clonotype was observed at least ten times. The chain carries TRBV18 and TRBJ1-1, with a tentative D call TRBD1 (5 bases). The CDR3 runs to 14 residues. Germline lookup yields CDR1 KGHSH and CDR2 LQKENI. V gave up 2 bases and J gave up 0 bases, with 7 bases separating them. CDR3 bases: TGTGCCAGCTCACCAGAGGGACTGAACACTGAAGCTTTCTTT. Its protein is CASSPEGLNTEAFF.

This clonotype was counted at least ten times. The chain carries TRBV23-1 and TRBJ1-1, with 8 bases matching TRBD1. TRBV23-1 is classed as an ORF, of uncertain function. V trimming: 2 bases; J trimming: 0 bases; junction bases outside the gene matches: 17. The CDR3 is 20 amino acids. DNA for the CDR3: TGCGCCAGCAGTCAAACCTCCATCGCCCGGGGGGACAGGATGAACACTGAAGCTTTCTTT. As protein: CASSQTSIARGDRMNTEAFF.

This clonotype counts as medium-sized (0.01 to 0.1%). In DNA form, the CDR3 reads TGCAGTGCTTGGACAGAACGCACAGATACGCAGTATTTT. Protein product: CSAWTERTDTQYF. This chain links TRBV20-1 with TRBJ2-3, with D tentatively TRBD1 (6 bases). The ends were cut back, 5 bases at V and 1 base at J, with 10 bases in the middle. This CDR3 contains 13 residues. Per the germline V gene, CDR1 is DFQATT and CDR2 is SNEGSKA (reference sequence).

This clonotype was counted at least ten times. This chain links TRBV12-3 or TRBV12-4 with TRBJ2-1; 8 nucleotides agree with TRBD1. V trimming: 6 bases; J trimming: 6 bases; junction bases outside the gene matches: 16. The CDR3 contains 17 residues. CDR3 amino acids: CASSYAQTGVNRNEQFF. The DNA for the CDR3 is TGTGCCAGCAGCTACGCGCAGACAGGGGTTAATCGCAATGAGCAGTTCTTC.

This clonotype has at least ten counts. The V gene is TRBV12-3 or TRBV12-4, the J gene TRBJ2-5; TRBD2 aligns across 9 bases. V lost 3 bases, J lost 5 bases, and 4 bases stayed unmatched. CDR3 size: 14 residues. CDR3 residues: CASSFWAGGETQYF. The DNA of the CDR3 is TGTGCCAGCAGTTTCTGGGCGGGGGGGGAGACCCAGTACTTC.

This clonotype occurred many times. The genes are TRBV20-1 and TRBJ2-5; 8 nucleotides agree with TRBD2. V shed 5 bases and J 0 bases; nucleotides not matched to a gene: 2. CDR1 DFQATT and CDR2 SNEGSKA come from the germline V gene (reference sequence). This CDR3 has 13 residues. The CDR3 nucleotides read TGCAGTGCTCGGCGGGGGGACCAAGAGACCCAGTACTTC. Encoded protein: CSARRGDQETQYF.

The table lists this clonotype with many counts. The CDR3 bases are TGTGCCAGCAGCCAAGTTAAAGGGTTGCCCGACTCCTTCTCTGGGGCCAACGTCCTGACTTTC. Translation: CASSQVKGLPDSFSGANVLTF. The chain links TRBV14 to TRBJ2-6; D call uncertain. The CDR3 contains 21 residues. CDR1 and CDR2 from the germline V gene are SGHDN and FVKESK. Deletions cut 1 base from V and 0 bases from J, with 22 bases between.